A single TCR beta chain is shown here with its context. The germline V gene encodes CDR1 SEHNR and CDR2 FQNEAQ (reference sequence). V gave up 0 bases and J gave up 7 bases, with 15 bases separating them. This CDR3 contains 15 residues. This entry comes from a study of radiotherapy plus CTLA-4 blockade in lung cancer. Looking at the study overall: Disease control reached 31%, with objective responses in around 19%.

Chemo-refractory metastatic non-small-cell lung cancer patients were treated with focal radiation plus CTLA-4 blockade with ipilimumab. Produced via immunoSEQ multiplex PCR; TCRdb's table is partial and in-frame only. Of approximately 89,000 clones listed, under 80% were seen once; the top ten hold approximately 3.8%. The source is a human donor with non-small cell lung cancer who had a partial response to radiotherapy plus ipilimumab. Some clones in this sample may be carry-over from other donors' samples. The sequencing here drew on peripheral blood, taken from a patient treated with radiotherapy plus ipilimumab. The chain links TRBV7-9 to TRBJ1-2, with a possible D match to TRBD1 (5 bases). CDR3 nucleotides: TGTGCCAGCAGCTTAGCGGTCTTAGGGGCCAGTGGCTACACCTTC. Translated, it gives CASSLAVLGASGYTF.